A single sample gave rise to the 5 T cell receptor beta chains below, sequenced in a study of T cells after yellow fever vaccination. A single record per CDR3 protein comes from TCRdb applying MiXCR to the 5' RACE reads. The table includes approximately 160,000 distinct CDR3 sequences, about a tenth detected once. The sequences come from CD8+ T cells sorted from PBMCs, collected 45 days after the yellow fever booster vaccination. The receptors stem from a man aged 18 to 30 who received the YFV17D yellow fever vaccine.

The J gene is TRBJ2-7, the V gene TRBV5-1; the match to TRBD2 covers 9 bases. V lost 1 base to trimming and J lost 2 bases; unmatched junction nucleotides: 4. Germline V gene data show CDR1 as SGHRS and CDR2 as YFSETQ. The CDR3 consists of 15 residues. The CDR3 nucleotides are TGCGCCAGCAGCTTGAAGCGGGGGGTAACCTACGAGCAGTACTTC. This translates into CASSLKRGVTYEQYF.

This clonotype was found a few times. The CDR3 nucleotides read TGTGCCAGCAGCAGACAGGGGAATGGCGAGACCCAGTACTTC. Its protein product is CASSRQGNGETQYF. This chain uses TRBV7-3 with TRBJ2-5, with 8 nucleotides matching TRBD1. The ends lost 5 bases at V and 5 bases at J; junction bases unmatched: 7. The CDR3 totals 14 residues. CDR1 and CDR2 (germline): SGHTA, FQGTGA.

This clonotype was seen a few times. The rearrangement joins TRBV29-1 to TRBJ2-2, with 10 nucleotides matching TRBD2. The V segment lost 3 bases and the J segment 2 bases; nucleotides outside the gene matches: 3. The CDR3 is 15 residues long. Germline V CDR1 and CDR2: SQVTM, ANQGSEA. This CDR3 is CSVEVAGGNTGELFF. The CDR3 DNA is TGCAGCGTTGAGGTAGCGGGGGGTAACACCGGGGAGCTGTTTTTT.

The chain is built from TRBV4-2 and TRBJ1-1; 8 nucleotides agree with TRBD1. This CDR3 is built from 14 residues. Trimming removed 1 base from V and 6 bases from J; junction bases left unmatched: 4. Germline V gene lookup returns CDR1 LGHNA and CDR2 YNFKEQ. The CDR3 DNA sequence: TGTGCCAGCAGCCAAGGACAGGGGCGCTCTGAAGCTTTCTTT. It is translated as CASSQGQGRSEAFF.

This clonotype has only a few counts. The genes are TRBV29-1 and TRBJ2-2; 7 nucleotides agree with TRBD1. With V trimmed by 6 bases and J by 3 bases, 13 bases remained unmatched. The CDR3 is made up of 16 amino acids. Germline CDR1 and CDR2: SQVTM and ANQGSEA. The CDR3 is CSVRGGTGADTGELFF. DNA of the CDR3: TGCAGCGTCAGAGGGGGAACAGGGGCCGACACCGGGGAGCTGTTTTTT.